This T cell receptor (beta chain) was found in a study of blood T cell repertoires in COVID-19. As originally analysed: Scientists estimated how many nucleated cells there were by amplifying reference gene primers. Using immunoSEQ multiplex PCR, the repertoire was profiled, and TCRdb retains in-frame clones only, with some absent. That table furnishes V, J and clone size, whereas the DNA furnished D and trimming. This table has 250,000 to 400,000 clones, roughly 90% appearing once. This sequence was found in a woman aged 25 to 39 with COVID-19, enrolled during active disease. Sequencing input: peripheral blood.

The CDR3 spells CASSLGPITNTGELFF. CDR3 DNA sequence: TGTGCCAGCAGCTTAGGGCCGATTACGAACACCGGGGAGCTGTTTTTT. The J gene is TRBJ2-2, the V gene TRBV7-2; no clear D gene. V was shortened by 1 base and J by 0 bases, with 9 bases between the two germline ends. The CDR3 length is 16 residues. CDR1 is SGHTA, CDR2 FQGNSA, per germline.